The 27 T cell receptor beta chains below were found in one sample sequenced in a study of cytomegalovirus exposure and HLA in healthy donors. The PCR had 60 Vbeta and 13 Jbeta primers. Sequencing used immunoSEQ multiplex PCR; TCRdb keeps in-frame clones, though not all of them. The sample includes approximately 160,000 clones, less than 90% of them seen just once. The sample consisted of PBMCs. Every receptor here comes from a boy under 10 years old in good health and CMV-seronegative.

This clone was observed a few times. The chain combines TRBV28 with TRBJ2-6; no definite D call. Trimming left V 1 base short and J 4 bases short, with 8 bases between. CDR1 and CDR2 from the germline V gene are MDHEN and SYDVKM. The CDR3 consists of 15 residues. The CDR3: CASSLYSYGANVLTF. The CDR3 DNA is TGTGCCAGCAGTTTATATAGTTACGGGGCCAACGTCCTGACTTTC.

The chain couples TRBV2 to TRBJ2-3; 9 bases fit TRBD2. Losses at the gene ends were 6 bases for V and 5 bases for J; bases not matched to a gene: 0. This CDR3 spans 12 amino acids. The V gene's germline CDR1 is SNHLY and CDR2 FYNNEI. Written as DNA, the CDR3 is TGTGCCAGCAGACTAGCGGGAGATACGCAGTATTTT. Translating it yields CASRLAGDTQYF.

This chain uses TRBV7-2 with TRBJ1-2; 8 bases map to TRBD1. V lost 4 bases, J lost 0 bases, and 4 bases stayed unmatched. CDR3 length: 15 amino acids. Per the germline V gene, CDR1 is SGHTA and CDR2 is FQGNSA. CDR3 sequence: CASSSPGQANYGYTF. The DNA for the CDR3 is TGTGCCAGCAGCTCTCCGGGACAGGCTAACTATGGCTACACCTTC.

The J gene is TRBJ2-5, the V gene TRBV7-2; D possibly corresponds to TRBD1 (6 bases). Germline CDR1 SGHTA, CDR2 FQGNSA. V lost 2 bases, J lost 5 bases, and 12 bases lay in between. This CDR3 is built from 14 residues. The CDR3 loop reads CASSLKSQGETQYF. CDR3 bases: TGTGCCAGCAGCTTAAAGTCCCAGGGGGAGACCCAGTACTTC.

The chain carries TRBV28 and TRBJ1-1, with D possibly being TRBD1 (5 bases). Trimming stripped 5 bases from V and 6 bases from J, with 13 bases between. The CDR3 is 13 amino acids. Looked up from germline, CDR1 is MDHEN and CDR2 is SYDVKM. As DNA, the CDR3 is TGTGCCAGCAGTCCCCCGGACATCCCTGAAGCTTTCTTT. As protein: CASSPPDIPEAFF.

The chain combines TRBV7-8 with TRBJ2-5; D is possibly TRBD2 (5 bases). CDR1 is SGHVS and CDR2 is FQNEAQ in the germline V gene. V dropped 5 bases and J dropped 3 bases, with 13 bases sitting between them. The CDR3 loop spans 14 amino acids. CDR3 nucleotides: TGTGCCAGCAGCCTACAGAGCGGCGAAGAGACCCAGTACTTC. Translating gives CASSLQSGEETQYF.

V and J are TRBV5-1 and TRBJ2-6; D remains ambiguous. Germline V gene lookup returns CDR1 SGHRS and CDR2 YFSETQ. The CDR3 extends over 14 amino acids. The ends were cut back, 1 base at V and 3 bases at J, with 5 bases in the middle. This chain's CDR3 is CASSLKLGANVLTF. The CDR3 DNA reads as TGCGCCAGCAGCTTGAAGCTTGGGGCCAACGTCCTGACTTTC.

This clone showed up just once. The V call is TRBV4-1, the J call TRBJ2-7; D gene uncertain. This CDR3 has 13 amino acids. In germline, CDR1 is MGHRA, CDR2 YSYEKL. The V end was cut by 3 bases, the J end by 6 bases, with 12 bases between. Here the CDR3 reads CASSQMYSSEQYF. Here the CDR3 DNA reads TGCGCCAGCAGCCAGATGTACTCGAGCGAGCAGTACTTC.

The J gene is TRBJ2-7, the V gene TRBV7-3, with TRBD2 matching over 10 bases. V was pared by 8 bases and J by 3 bases, with 7 bases of the junction left unmatched. Looked up from germline, CDR1 is SGHTA and CDR2 is FQGTGA. The CDR3 consists of 14 residues. CDR3 protein: CASAIAGGNYEQYF. The CDR3 DNA follows: TGTGCCAGCGCCATAGCGGGAGGTAACTACGAGCAGTACTTC.

This clone was seen only a few times. The V gene is TRBV12-5, the J gene TRBJ1-1; D is unclear. CDR1 LGHNT and CDR2 FRNRAP come from the germline V gene. Trimming removed 4 bases at V and 3 bases at J, with 9 bases between. The CDR3 totals 13 residues. The CDR3 nucleotides are TGTGCTAGTGGTTGGTCCGGGTACACTGAAGCTTTCTTT. Amino acid sequence: CASGWSGYTEAFF.

Notes on this clone: Distinct nucleotide sequences in the sample also encode this CDR3. The chain recombines TRBV28 with TRBJ2-7; TRBD1 aligns across 7 bases. The CDR3 loop spans 13 amino acids. The germline V gene has CDR1 MDHEN and CDR2 SYDVKM. The V gene end was trimmed by 5 bases and the J gene end by 3 bases; junction bases not matched to a gene: 4. The CDR3: CASSLTGSYEQYF. In nucleotides, the CDR3 is TGTGCCAGCAGTCTGACAGGGAGCTACGAGCAGTACTTC.

The chain links TRBV18 to TRBJ1-5; TRBD1 matches 8 bases. The V gene end was trimmed by 6 bases and the J gene end by 0 bases; junction bases not matched to a gene: 4. CDR1 is KGHSH, CDR2 LQKENI, per germline. This CDR3 has 15 amino acids. In DNA, the CDR3 is TGTGCCAGCTCCCGGGGGACAGGTAGCAATCAGCCCCAGCATTTT. Translating gives CASSRGTGSNQPQHF.

In this sample, this clone turned up a few times. V is TRBV27 and J is TRBJ1-1; D unclear. Between the trimmed V and J ends, which lost 4 bases and 4 bases, there was a span of 10 bases. Germline assignment: CDR1 MNHEY and CDR2 SMNVEV (reference sequence). The length of the CDR3 is 13 residues. DNA of the CDR3: TGTGCCAGCAGTTCTATTACAGTCACTGAAGCTTTCTTT. Translated: CASSSITVTEAFF.

The chain carries TRBV19 and TRBJ1-1; D remains unclear. The CDR3 extends over 14 amino acids. Germline V gives CDR1 LNHDA, CDR2 SQIVND (reference sequence). V shed 7 bases and J shed 0 bases, with 12 bases lying between them. The CDR3 sequence: CASTQRTMNTEAFF. CDR3 DNA sequence: TGTGCCAGTACCCAACGAACTATGAACACTGAAGCTTTCTTT.

This clone was seen a single time. The J gene is TRBJ2-1, the V gene TRBV9; 9 bases are shared with TRBD1. Germline loops: CDR1 SGDLS, CDR2 YYNGEE. The trim removed 1 base at V and 0 bases at J, leaving 8 bases unmatched. The CDR3 length is 18 residues. CDR3 sequence (DNA): TGTGCCAGCAGCGTAAACAGGGGGCCCACGAGCTCCTACAATGAGCAGTTCTTC. Translated: CASSVNRGPTSSYNEQFF.

This sequence joins TRBV28 and TRBJ2-7; the match to TRBD1 covers 8 bases. Germline-derived CDR1 and CDR2 are MDHEN and SYDVKM. The CDR3 runs to 15 residues. With 4 bases clipped from V and 1 base from J, the junction kept 6 bases outside the gene matches. The CDR3 loop is CASSSPGQVSYEQYF. DNA for the CDR3: TGTGCCAGCAGTTCCCCGGGACAGGTATCCTACGAGCAGTACTTC.

The rearrangement joins TRBV11-3 to TRBJ2-7; possibly TRBD2 for D (6 bases). V lost 5 bases to trimming and J lost 9 bases, with 14 bases between them. Germline assignment: CDR1 SGHNT and CDR2 YENEEA. This CDR3 has 12 residues. The CDR3 protein is CASSTTGGMQYF. The CDR3 region has the DNA TGTGCCAGCAGCACTACAGGAGGGATGCAGTACTTC.

The V gene is TRBV7-9, the J gene TRBJ2-7, with a weak D call TRBD2 (5 bases). The CDR3 has 14 residues. Germline CDR1 and CDR2: SEHNR and FQNEAQ (reference sequence). Trimming left V 5 bases short and J 0 bases short, with 11 bases between. Here the CDR3 DNA reads TGTGCCAGCAGCAAAAGCGGATACTCCTACGAGCAGTACTTC. Protein product: CASSKSGYSYEQYF.

The chain combines TRBV28 with TRBJ1-5; D is unclear. The V and J ends lost 2 bases and 3 bases respectively, with 8 bases between them. CDR3 length equals 14 residues. Germline V gene lookup returns CDR1 MDHEN and CDR2 SYDVKM. CDR3 amino acids: CASSLRRFNQPQHF. The CDR3 DNA sequence: TGTGCCAGCAGTTTAAGGAGGTTCAATCAGCCCCAGCATTTT.

The chain couples TRBV5-1 to TRBJ2-7; 12 nucleotides match TRBD2. Germline trimming cut 4 bases from V and 3 bases from J; bases unmatched to any gene: 5. CDR3 length: 15 amino acids. CDR1 and CDR2 from the germline V gene are SGHRS and YFSETQ. This CDR3 reads CASSRLAGVNYEQYF. In DNA, the CDR3 is TGCGCCAGCAGCCGACTAGCGGGAGTTAACTACGAGCAGTACTTC. Full variable domain (outside the CDR3, taken from reference TRBV5-1 and TRBJ2-7): KAGVTQTPRYLIKTRGQQVTLSCSPISGHRSVSWYQQTPGQGLQFLFEYFSETQRNKGNFPGRFSGRQFSNSRSEMNVSTLELGDSALYLCASSRLAGVNYEQYFGPGTRLTVT.

The V call is TRBV7-2, the J call TRBJ1-2; a possible D gene is TRBD1 (5 bases). The CDR3 extends over 16 amino acids. Germline V gives CDR1 SGHTA, CDR2 FQGNSA. Trimming pared 2 bases from V and 3 bases from J, leaving 16 bases between. CDR3 sequence (DNA): TGTGCCAGCAGCTTAACTTCGGGGGGAAGTGACTATGGCTACACCTTC. This codes for CASSLTSGGSDYGYTF.

The chain combines TRBV5-1 with TRBJ2-7, with TRBD2 identical over 13 bases. J was trimmed by 4 bases and V by 5 bases; bases with no gene match: 12. The CDR3 length is 17 residues. Looked up from germline, CDR1 is SGHRS and CDR2 is YFSETQ. This CDR3 is CASSPTSGRDVRYEQYF. Written as DNA, the CDR3 is TGCGCCAGCAGTCCAACTAGCGGGAGGGATGTTAGGTACGAGCAGTACTTC.

V gene TRBV21-1 combines with J gene TRBJ2-5; the table's TRBD1 call for D was not verified on the DNA. TRBV21-1 corresponds to a pseudogene. CDR3 length: 15 residues. DNA for the CDR3: TGTGCCAGCAGCAAAGTTGAAAGACAGCAAGAGACCCAGTACTTC. This translates into CASSKVERQQETQYF.

The V and J genes are TRBV2 and TRBJ1-5; the D is unclear. V gave up 6 bases and J gave up 0 bases, with 12 bases separating them. Per the germline V gene, CDR1 is SNHLY and CDR2 is FYNNEI. This CDR3 has 15 residues. The CDR3 DNA reads TGTGCCAGCAGGGAGGGTAGTTATAGCAATCAGCCCCAGCATTTT. Its translation is CASREGSYSNQPQHF.

The chain joins TRBV28 to TRBJ2-7; 9 nucleotides agree with TRBD1. The CDR3 runs to 17 residues. Germline CDR1 reads MDHEN; CDR2 reads SYDVKM. J was trimmed by 3 bases and V by 2 bases; bases with no gene match: 11. The DNA for the CDR3 is TGTGCCAGCAGTTTAGGGTGGGGGGGACAGGGAGGCTACGAGCAGTACTTC. It codes for CASSLGWGGQGGYEQYF.

The chain's CDR3 is CASSMHREREKLFF. In nucleotides, the CDR3 is TGTGCCAGCAGCATGCACAGGGAGCGGGAAAAACTGTTTTTT. V is TRBV2 and J is TRBJ1-4; a possible D gene is TRBD1 (6 bases). CDR1 and CDR2 (germline): SNHLY, FYNNEI. The CDR3 length is 14 residues. V was pared by 6 bases and J by 8 bases, with 16 bases between.

The chain joins TRBV20-1 to TRBJ2-1; D not resolved. Between the trimmed V and J ends, which lost 8 bases and 7 bases, there was a span of 12 bases. There are 11 residues in the CDR3. Germline V gene data show CDR1 as DFQATT and CDR2 as SNEGSKA (reference sequence). The CDR3 DNA follows: TGCAGTCTCAGGATCGAGAATGAGCAGTTCTTC. This codes for CSLRIENEQFF.